The T cell receptor beta chain described here comes from a study of cytomegalovirus exposure and HLA in healthy donors. Study background: Unique TCRs numbering around 85 million, obtained from HLA-typed donors, made up an early data release.

Looked up from germline, CDR1 is SGHDT and CDR2 is YYEEEE. Trimming took off 0 bases at V and 11 bases at J, with 9 bases between the two ends. This CDR3 contains 12 residues. Primers: 60 Vbeta forward and 13 Jbeta reverse. Clones were sequenced by immunoSEQ multiplex PCR, and TCRdb holds only the in-frame ones, with some missing. The table records around 100,000 clones, more than 80% of them present only once. The sequence came from a man aged 25 to 40 in good health and CMV-seronegative. The J gene is TRBJ1-5, the V gene TRBV5-6; D not resolved. Sequences were obtained from PBMCs. In DNA form, the CDR3 reads TGTGCCAGCAGCTTGGTTGGGGAGTCCCAGCATTTT. Translating it yields CASSLVGESQHF.